The 29 T cell receptor beta chains given below trace back to one sample, sequenced in a study of blood T cell repertoires in COVID-19. Profiled with immunoSEQ multiplex PCR; TCRdb holds only in-frame clones, not every one. This table has 150,000 to 200,000 clones, 83% appearing once. The sample was peripheral blood. Receptor source: a human donor in a cohort sampled during active COVID-19.

The rearrangement links TRBV7-2 to TRBJ2-7; D might be TRBD1 (5 bases). V lost 1 base to trimming and J lost 2 bases, with 12 bases between them. Germline V gene data show CDR1 as SGHTA and CDR2 as FQGNSA. This CDR3 region has 15 residues. CDR3: CASSLEWQGPYEQYF. The CDR3 nucleotides are TGTGCCAGCAGCTTAGAGTGGCAGGGTCCCTACGAGCAGTACTTC. The variable domain in full, completed from reference TRBV7-2 and TRBJ2-7, reads GAGVSQSPSNKVTEKGKDVELRCDPISGHTALYWYRQSLGQGLEFLIYFQGNSAPDKSGLPSDRFSAERTGGSVSTLTIQRTQQEDSAVYLCASSLEWQGPYEQYFGPGTRLTVT.

The chain has TRBV7-3 and TRBJ2-3, with 7 bases fitting TRBD2. This CDR3 has 13 residues. With V trimmed by 4 bases and J by 6 bases, 4 bases remained unmatched. In germline, CDR1 is SGHTA, CDR2 FQGTGA. CDR3 in amino acids: CASSSRTSDTQYF. The CDR3 coding sequence is TGTGCCAGCAGCTCCCGGACTAGTGATACGCAGTATTTT.

The chain uses TRBV4-3 and TRBJ1-3, with D hard to call. Between the trimmed V and J ends, which lost 0 bases and 0 bases, there was a span of 9 bases. CDR1 is LGHNA, CDR2 YSLEER, per germline. The CDR3 has 16 amino acids. The CDR3 loop is CASSQEFAVSGNTIYF. The CDR3 coding sequence is TGCGCCAGCAGCCAAGAGTTCGCAGTCTCTGGAAACACCATATATTTT.

This rearrangement joins TRBV7-2 to TRBJ2-7; no reliable D call. CDR1 is SGHTA and CDR2 is FQGNSA in the germline V gene. The germline V and J ends were trimmed by 0 bases and 2 bases, with 8 bases remaining between them. CDR3 length: 14 residues. The CDR3 protein is CASSLARFPYEQYF. The CDR3 coding sequence is TGTGCCAGCAGCTTAGCGCGGTTCCCCTACGAGCAGTACTTC. Looking up the rest from reference TRBV7-2 and TRBJ2-7 gives the full variable domain: GAGVSQSPSNKVTEKGKDVELRCDPISGHTALYWYRQSLGQGLEFLIYFQGNSAPDKSGLPSDRFSAERTGGSVSTLTIQRTQQEDSAVYLCASSLARFPYEQYFGPGTRLTVT.

The V and J genes are TRBV3-1 (or the pseudogene TRBV3-2) and TRBJ2-7; the match to TRBD1 covers 7 bases. Germline V lookup: CDR1 LGHDT, CDR2 YNNKEL (reference sequence). This CDR3 is built from 14 residues. V shed 1 base, J shed 2 bases, and the junction held 2 bases outside the gene matches. The CDR3 region is CASSQGTGPYEQYF. The CDR3 DNA reads TGTGCCAGCAGCCAAGGGACAGGTCCCTACGAGCAGTACTTC.

V and J are TRBV10-3 and TRBJ2-1; TRBD2 might be the D (5 bases). V gave up 6 bases and J gave up 6 bases, with 21 bases separating them. CDR1 and CDR2 (germline): ENHRY, SYGVKD. The CDR3 is made up of 16 amino acids. The CDR3 loop is CAIRITRNPAGNEQFF. CDR3 bases: TGTGCCATCAGGATAACTAGGAATCCCGCGGGCAATGAGCAGTTCTTC.

The gene calls are TRBV3-1 (or the pseudogene TRBV3-2) and TRBJ1-2; 7 positions agree with TRBD1. The germline V gene encodes CDR1 LGHDT and CDR2 YNNKEL (reference sequence). The trim removed 5 bases at V and 0 bases at J, leaving 15 bases unmatched. This CDR3 spans 18 amino acids. The CDR3 DNA sequence: TGTGCCAGCAGCTTTTACGCTGGGACAGCTAAAGCTAACTATGGCTACACCTTC. It encodes CASSFYAGTAKANYGYTF.

This clone was recorded only once. This rearrangement joins TRBV19 to TRBJ2-2, with TRBD1 identical over 9 bases. The CDR3 runs to 16 residues. Germline CDR1 LNHDA, CDR2 SQIVND (reference sequence). With V trimmed by 5 bases and J by 7 bases, 11 bases remained unmatched. The CDR3 bases are TGTGCCAGTAGTTCGACAGGGGGGGTGCCGATCGGGGAGCTGTTTTTT. Amino acids: CASSSTGGVPIGELFF. The variable domain in full, completed from reference TRBV19 and TRBJ2-2, reads DGGITQSPKYLFRKEGQNVTLSCEQNLNHDAMYWYRQDPGQGLRLIYYSQIVNDFQKGDIAEGYSVSREKKESFPLTVTSAQKNPTAFYLCASSSTGGVPIGELFFGEGSRLTVL.

This clone has a single count. The genes are TRBV15 and TRBJ1-4, with TRBD1 identical over 8 bases. This CDR3 contains 16 residues. Germline lookup yields CDR1 LNHNV and CDR2 YYDKDF (reference sequence). The junction had 12 bases not matched to a gene; V was cut back by 1 base and J by 11 bases. The DNA of the CDR3 is TGTGCCACCAGCAGAGGTATGGGACAGGCTCCGGGTAAACTGTTTTTT. Translation: CATSRGMGQAPGKLFF.

The J gene is TRBJ2-3, the V gene TRBV12-3 or TRBV12-4; D remains ambiguous. CDR3 length: 12 residues. V lost 4 bases and J 5 bases, leaving 7 bases between the germline ends. This chain's CDR3 is CASSSPGDTQYF. The CDR3 DNA sequence: TGTGCCAGCAGTTCTCCCGGAGATACGCAGTATTTT.

A few counts support this clone. This chain connects TRBV12-1 to TRBJ2-7; TRBD2, the D gene given by the table, was not confirmed from the DNA. TRBV12-1 is tagged as a pseudogene. The CDR3 totals 15 residues. In DNA form, the CDR3 reads TGTGCCAGCAGCGGCCGGGAGGGGGATCCCTACGAGCAGTACTTC. Translated, it gives CASSGREGDPYEQYF.

The chain joins TRBV3-1 (or the pseudogene TRBV3-2) to TRBJ1-4; the D gene is possibly TRBD1 (5 bases). Looked up from germline, CDR1 is LGHDT and CDR2 is YNNKEL (reference sequence). The CDR3 has 15 amino acids. Between the trimmed V and J ends, which lost 0 bases and 8 bases, there was a span of 13 bases. The CDR3 DNA reads as TGTGCCAGCAGCCAAGATCTTGGTAGGGGCGAAAAACTGTTTTTT. This gives the protein CASSQDLGRGEKLFF.

The rearrangement joins TRBV2 to TRBJ2-7, with TRBD1 matching 9 bases. V lost 4 bases and J lost 3; bases outside the gene matches: 1. The germline gives CDR1 SNHLY, CDR2 FYNNEI. The CDR3 totals 13 residues. CDR3 sequence (DNA): TGTGCCAGCAGTGTGGGACAGGGCTACGAGCAGTACTTC. Translated: CASSVGQGYEQYF.

The V gene is TRBV7-9, the J gene TRBJ1-2, with TRBD1 as a possible D gene (6 bases). The V and J ends lost 0 bases and 0 bases respectively, with 11 bases between them. This CDR3 is built from 16 residues. Germline V gene lookup returns CDR1 SEHNR and CDR2 FQNEAQ (reference sequence). Here the CDR3 reads CASSLAGQLANYGYTF. The CDR3 DNA reads as TGTGCCAGCAGCTTAGCCGGACAGCTAGCTAACTATGGCTACACCTTC. The full variable domain, rest sourced from reference TRBV7-9 and TRBJ1-2, is DTGVSQNPRHKITKRGQNVTFRCDPISEHNRLYWYRQTLGQGPEFLTYFQNEAQLEKSRLLSDRFSAERPKGSFSTLEIQRTEQGDSAMYLCASSLAGQLANYGYTFGSGTRLTVV.

The chain uses TRBV5-5 and TRBJ2-5; D possibly corresponds to TRBD2 (6 bases). Germline V gives CDR1 SGHKS, CDR2 YYEKEE (reference sequence). V lost 4 bases, J lost 2 bases, and 18 bases lay in between. The CDR3 covers 16 residues. The CDR3 sequence is CASSTGVPIRQETQYF. Here the CDR3 DNA reads TGTGCCAGCAGCACGGGGGTGCCGATCCGTCAAGAGACCCAGTACTTC.

V and J are TRBV10-1 and TRBJ2-2; 8 bases line up with TRBD1. J gave up 7 bases and V 7 bases, and 11 bases lay outside the gene matches. The CDR3 sequence is 15 residues long. Germline loops: CDR1 WNHNN, CDR2 SYGVQD (reference sequence). This chain's CDR3 is CASTADRGIHGELFF. DNA of the CDR3: TGCGCCAGCACTGCAGACAGGGGTATACACGGGGAGCTGTTTTTT.

V usage is TRBV9 and J usage is TRBJ2-7; 7 nucleotides agree with TRBD1. The CDR3 is 15 residues long. The V gene end was trimmed by 4 bases and the J gene end by 1 base; junction bases not matched to a gene: 8. The V gene's germline CDR1 is SGDLS and CDR2 YYNGEE. The CDR3, as DNA: TGTGCCAGCAGCTCTTCCGGGACAGATTCCTACGAGCAGTACTTC. Translating it yields CASSSSGTDSYEQYF.

The chain employs TRBV5-6 and TRBJ1-3; D call uncertain. The CDR3 is made up of 14 amino acids. CDR1 and CDR2 (germline): SGHDT, YYEEEE. The V and J ends lost 4 bases and 0 bases respectively, with 8 bases between them. The CDR3 reads CASSGTYSGNTIYF. The CDR3 DNA reads TGTGCCAGCAGCGGCACATACTCTGGAAACACCATATATTTT.

The rearrangement uses TRBV5-8 and TRBJ2-1, with TRBD2 identical over 12 bases. Germline loops: CDR1 SGHTS, CDR2 YDEGEE. The CDR3 totals 14 residues. V trimming: 1 base; J trimming: 15 bases; junction bases outside the gene matches: 8. CDR3 protein: CASSLRLAGGPGFF. The CDR3 nucleotides are TGTGCCAGCAGCTTGAGGCTAGCGGGGGGGCCGGGGTTCTTC.

This rearrangement joins TRBV29-1 to TRBJ2-3, with TRBD2 as a possible D gene (6 bases). The CDR3 covers 12 residues. V lost 7 bases and J lost 2, with 10 bases in between. Germline loops: CDR1 SQVTM, CDR2 ANQGSEA. Here the CDR3 reads CSDGGVTDTQYF. The CDR3 nucleotides read TGCAGCGATGGAGGGGTCACAGATACGCAGTATTTT.

The chain combines TRBV7-3 with TRBJ2-5, with a weak D call TRBD1 (6 bases). The germline CDR1 and CDR2 sequences are SGHTA and FQGTGA. Trimming stripped 2 bases from V and 5 bases from J, with 9 bases between. This CDR3 contains 13 residues. The CDR3 is CASSLGRGETQYF. The CDR3 DNA sequence: TGTGCCAGCAGCTTAGGAAGGGGGGAGACCCAGTACTTC.

The chain couples TRBV7-9 to TRBJ1-4, with D tentatively TRBD1 (6 bases). CDR3 length: 15 residues. V shed 5 bases and J shed 2 bases, with 12 bases lying between them. Germline assignment: CDR1 SEHNR and CDR2 FQNEAQ (reference sequence). The CDR3, as DNA: TGTGCCAGCAGCCGAAGGGGGTCCACTAATGAAAAACTGTTTTTT. This encodes CASSRRGSTNEKLFF.

A single count supports this clone. The chain links TRBV4-3 to TRBJ2-7; tentatively, D is TRBD2 (6 bases). The germline gives CDR1 LGHNA, CDR2 YSLEER. The CDR3 covers 14 residues. V gave up 0 bases and J gave up 3 bases, with 9 bases separating them. The CDR3 DNA sequence: TGCGCCAGCAGCCAAGAAACCGGGGGCTACGAGCAGTACTTC. Its translation: CASSQETGGYEQYF.

This chain connects TRBV20-1 to TRBJ2-1, with 10 nucleotides matching TRBD2. V was clipped by 3 bases and J by 6 bases; unmatched bases: 11. CDR1 and CDR2 (germline): DFQATT, SNEGSKA (reference sequence). This CDR3 is 16 amino acids long. This CDR3 is CSASRLAGVGLNEQFF. The CDR3 coding sequence is TGCAGTGCTAGTAGGCTAGCGGGGGTCGGACTCAATGAGCAGTTCTTC.

The genes are TRBV5-1 and TRBJ2-5; 7 bases map to TRBD1. J gave up 0 bases and V 2 bases, and 7 bases lay outside the gene matches. The germline V gene has CDR1 SGHRS and CDR2 YFSETQ. The CDR3 spans 16 residues. The CDR3 is CASSFGTVANQETQYF. CDR3 coding DNA: TGCGCCAGCAGCTTCGGGACAGTGGCTAACCAAGAGACCCAGTACTTC.

This chain uses TRBV6-1 with TRBJ1-3; 9 nucleotides align to TRBD1. CDR1 is MNHNS and CDR2 is SASEGT in the germline V gene. The V and J ends lost 0 bases and 4 bases, in that order; junction bases with no gene match: 4. The CDR3 runs 16 residues. This CDR3 reads CASSEAGTGRGNTIYF. The CDR3 DNA reads as TGTGCCAGCAGTGAAGCCGGGACAGGGAGAGGAAACACCATATATTTT.

The chain combines TRBV7-2 with TRBJ1-1; no firm D call. Looked up from germline, CDR1 is SGHTA and CDR2 is FQGNSA. The CDR3 contains 12 residues. V was pared by 4 bases and J by 7 bases, with 10 bases between. As DNA, the CDR3 is TGTGCCAGCAGCTCCAACATGCTTGAAGCTTTCTTT. This sequence encodes CASSSNMLEAFF. Complete variable domain (other parts from reference TRBV7-2 and TRBJ1-1): GAGVSQSPSNKVTEKGKDVELRCDPISGHTALYWYRQSLGQGLEFLIYFQGNSAPDKSGLPSDRFSAERTGGSVSTLTIQRTQQEDSAVYLCASSSNMLEAFFGQGTRLTVV.

This sequence joins TRBV10-3 and TRBJ1-4, with 12 bases fitting TRBD1. Germline CDR1 ENHRY, CDR2 SYGVKD. The CDR3 is 14 amino acids. The V and J ends lost 6 bases and 7 bases, in that order; junction bases with no gene match: 3. The CDR3 spells CAISAGQGAEKLFF. The CDR3, as DNA: TGTGCCATCAGCGCGGGACAGGGGGCTGAAAAACTGTTTTTT.

V and J are TRBV7-2 and TRBJ1-2; 7 bases map to TRBD1. The CDR3 length is 16 residues. Germline CDR1 reads SGHTA; CDR2 reads FQGNSA. Unmatched junction bases numbered 16, after V lost 4 bases and J lost 8 bases. CDR3 DNA sequence: TGTGCCAGCAGCTCCAAGACAGGGAACAACTATTTGGGCTACACCTTC. Its protein product is CASSSKTGNNYLGYTF. Variable domain in full (rest from reference TRBV7-2 and TRBJ1-2): GAGVSQSPSNKVTEKGKDVELRCDPISGHTALYWYRQSLGQGLEFLIYFQGNSAPDKSGLPSDRFSAERTGGSVSTLTIQRTQQEDSAVYLCASSSKTGNNYLGYTFGSGTRLTVV.